These T cell receptor beta chains were read from a single sample in a study of blood T cells in healthy people across ages. MiXCR, run by TCRdb on the 5' RACE reads, gives a single entry per CDR3 protein. This sample yields about 1.8 million distinct CDR3 sequences, of which just under 50% are seen a single time; 2.1% belongs to the top ten. Specimen: blood. These receptors all come from a woman in her thirties or forties in good health. The CDR3 runs from the conserved cysteine through the conserved F or W. The D gene is left open where the match is weak. Only part of the rows carry a size: once, few, many, or a class if the clone is expanded.

D	size	J	V	DNA	CDR3
-	few	TRBJ2-7	TRBV20-1	TGCAGTGCAGCCACAGGAGTTAGCTACGAGCAGTACTTC	CSAATGVSYEQYF
-	-	TRBJ2-3	TRBV9	TGTGCCAGCAGCTCGCGACAGATTAGCACAGATACGCAGTATTTT	CASSSRQISTDTQYF
-	-	TRBJ2-2	TRBV7-2	TGTGCCAGCAGCTTTGGGACCTCATCGAACACCGGGGAGCTGTTTTTT	CASSFGTSSNTGELFF
TRBD1	-	TRBJ1-1	TRBV6-5	TGTGCCAGCAGCCGGGACAGGGCCAAGAACACTGAAGCTTTCTTT	CASSRDRAKNTEAFF
-	few	TRBJ2-3	TRBV7-2	TGTGCCAGCAGCACGAACGCGGGGACAGATACGCAGTATTTT	CASSTNAGTDTQYF
-	-	TRBJ2-1	TRBV7-2	TGTGCCAGCAGCCTAGGGGGAGGGGTATGGTACAATGAGCAGTTCTTC	CASSLGGGVWYNEQFF
TRBD2	few	TRBJ2-3	TRBV6-2/TRBV6-3	TGTGCCAGCAGTTACTCAGAGACTAGCTTCCCAGATACGCAGTATTTT	CASSYSETSFPDTQYF
-	-	TRBJ2-4	TRBV21-1	TGTGCCAGCAGCATCACCTACAGGAAGGTGGCCAAAAACATTCAGTACTTC	CASSITYRKVAKNIQYF
-	-	TRBJ1-6	TRBV20-1	TGCAGTGCTACCTTAGGGCAGACAAATAATTCACCCCTCCACTTT	CSATLGQTNNSPLHF
TRBD2	-	TRBJ2-5	TRBV5-1	TGCGCCAGCAGCTTGAAGCGGGGGGCCTCCCAAGAGACCCAGTACTTC	CASSLKRGASQETQYF
TRBD1	-	TRBJ1-1	TRBV20-1	TGCAGTGCTAGATCCCCCGACAGGGACACTGAAGCTTTCTTT	CSARSPDRDTEAFF
-	few	TRBJ1-5	TRBV4-1	TGCGCCAGCAGCCAAGCTCCGGGGGCGTTTCTCGGCATTGGCAATCAGCCCCAGCATTTT	CASSQAPGAFLGIGNQPQHF
-	few	TRBJ2-7	TRBV10-3	TGTGCCATCAGTGAGGGGACCTACGAGCAGTACTTC	CAISEGTYEQYF
-	few	TRBJ2-6	TRBV7-9	TGTGCCAGCAGCGACGGGGCCCGCTCTGGGGCCAACGTCCTGACTTTC	CASSDGARSGANVLTF
-	-	TRBJ2-4	TRBV28	TGTGCCAGCAGTTTAGAGGGCAAGGCCAAAAACATTCAGTACTTC	CASSLEGKAKNIQYF
-	few	TRBJ2-1	TRBV24-1	TGTGCCACCAGTGGTACGGGGGTCAATGAGCAGTTCTTC	CATSGTGVNEQFF
-	few	TRBJ2-1	TRBV20-1	TGCAGTGCAACCGGGACACCACCCAATGAGCAGTTCTTC	CSATGTPPNEQFF
TRBD2	-	TRBJ2-7	TRBV6-2/TRBV6-3	TGTGCCAGCAGTTACCTGGGACTAGCGGGGGTCCCAGATCCCTACGAGCAGTACTTC	CASSYLGLAGVPDPYEQYF
-	few	TRBJ2-1	TRBV12-3/TRBV12-4	TGTGCCAGCAGAAACAGGGCGACGGCGTACAATGAGCAGTTCTTC	CASRNRATAYNEQFF
-	-	TRBJ2-3	TRBV5-1	TGCGCCAGCAGCCCCCCCGTCAACACAGATACGCAGTATTTT	CASSPPVNTDTQYF
TRBD2	-	TRBJ2-3	TRBV7-2	TGTGCCAGCAGCTTAAGGGGACTAGCGGGGGGTAGCACAGATACGCAGTATTTT	CASSLRGLAGGSTDTQYF